The 13 T cell receptor beta chains given below trace back to one sample, sequenced in a study of technical replicates of blood from a handful of donors. The protocol was immunoSEQ multiplex PCR, while the TCRdb copy is restricted to in-frame clones and leaves out a portion. The data contain about 93,000 clones, roughly 96% of them singletons. Sequencing input: T cells isolated from PBMCs. These receptor sequences come from a human donor in good health.

The rearrangement links TRBV14 to TRBJ1-1; D remains unclear. Germline V CDR1 and CDR2: SGHDN, FVKESK. The V end lost 1 base, the J end lost 11 bases, and 14 bases lay between the germline ends. The CDR3 sequence is 13 residues long. The CDR3 nucleotides read TGTGCCAGCAGCCAAGTACGGGAAGGTACGGCTTTCTTT. This encodes CASSQVREGTAFF.

CDR3 coding DNA: TGTGCCAGCAAAAGGGTCGACAGGGCTATCTCCTACGAGCAGTACTTC. Translating gives CASKRVDRAISYEQYF. This chain links TRBV6-4 with TRBJ2-7; TRBD1 matches at 7 bases. The germline CDR1 and CDR2 sequences are MRHNA and SNTAGT. Losses at the gene ends were 7 bases for V and 0 bases for J; bases not matched to a gene: 12. The CDR3 length is 16 residues.

This clone is a singleton in its sample. The V gene is TRBV10-1, the J gene TRBJ2-7; TRBD2 matches 8 bases. Trimming at V came to 7 bases and at J to 7 bases, leaving 9 bases not matched to a gene. Germline V gene sequence: CDR1 WNHNN, CDR2 SYGVQD (reference sequence). The CDR3 has 13 residues. CDR3 residues: CASTAGGVREQYF. In DNA, the CDR3 is TGCGCCAGCACCGCCGGGGGGGTCAGGGAGCAGTACTTC.

The V call is TRBV5-4, the J call TRBJ1-2; possible D gene TRBD1, 5 bases. Germline CDR1 reads SGHNT; CDR2 reads YYREEE (reference sequence). V was cut by 1 base and J by 2 bases, with 18 bases left in between. The CDR3 loop spans 17 amino acids. CDR3 sequence: CASSLMAGGDSNYGYTF. The DNA of the CDR3 is TGTGCCAGCAGCTTGATGGCAGGTGGGGACTCGAACTATGGCTACACCTTC.

V is TRBV28 and J is TRBJ2-2; 12 bases align to TRBD2. Per the germline V gene, CDR1 is MDHEN and CDR2 is SYDVKM. After removal of 6 bases from V and 2 bases from J, the junction contained 7 bases not matched to a gene. CDR3 size: 17 residues. In nucleotides, the CDR3 is TGTGCCAGCAGCAGACTAGCGGGAGACCGAAACACCGGGGAGCTGTTTTTT. Encoded protein: CASSRLAGDRNTGELFF.

The chain combines TRBV30 with TRBJ2-7; TRBD1 matches 8 bases. V lost 3 bases, J lost 4 bases, and 11 bases stayed unmatched. The CDR3 covers 15 residues. The germline V gene encodes CDR1 GTSNPN and CDR2 SVGIG (reference sequence). The CDR3 DNA sequence: TGTGCCTGGAGATTGACAGGGGAGTCACGGTACGAGCAGTACTTC. This encodes CAWRLTGESRYEQYF.

This chain joins TRBV5-4 and TRBJ1-3; TRBD1 might be the D (5 bases). The V end was cut by 7 bases, the J end by 3 bases, with 20 bases between. Germline V gene sequence: CDR1 SGHNT, CDR2 YYREEE (reference sequence). The CDR3 runs to 16 residues. The CDR3 here is CASGLSNGADGNTIYF. The CDR3 nucleotides are TGTGCCAGCGGACTAAGCAATGGGGCAGATGGAAACACCATATATTTT.

This chain connects TRBV25-1 to TRBJ1-1; TRBD1 aligns across 8 bases. J was trimmed by 6 bases and V by 11 bases; bases with no gene match: 5. Germline assignment: CDR1 MGHDK and CDR2 SYGVNS. The CDR3 totals 11 residues. This CDR3 is CAARRGPEAFF. CDR3 DNA: TGTGCCGCCCGCAGGGGGCCTGAAGCTTTCTTT.

The chain joins TRBV5-1 to TRBJ1-3, with a tentative D call TRBD1 (6 bases). The V gene's germline CDR1 is SGHRS and CDR2 YFSETQ. V was shortened by 4 bases and J by 0 bases, with 14 bases between the two germline ends. The CDR3 totals 16 residues. The CDR3 reads CASSMTGVVSGNTIYF. The CDR3 region has the DNA TGCGCCAGCAGCATGACAGGAGTCGTCTCTGGAAACACCATATATTTT.

The chain links TRBV5-6 to TRBJ2-5; a possible D gene is TRBD1 (6 bases). V was clipped by 6 bases and J by 2 bases, with 11 bases between them. This CDR3 has 13 amino acids. Germline CDR1 reads SGHDT; CDR2 reads YYEEEE. The CDR3 coding sequence is TGTGCCAGCACAAGACAGGTACAAGAGACCCAGTACTTC. Its protein product is CASTRQVQETQYF. Based on the CDR3 plus reference TRBV5-6 and TRBJ2-5, the full variable domain is DAGVTQSPTHLIKTRGQQVTLRCSPKSGHDTVSWYQQALGQGPQFIFQYYEEEERQRGNFPDRFSGHQFPNYSSELNVNALLLGDSALYLCASTRQVQETQYFGPGTRLLVL.

The chain links TRBV28 to TRBJ2-1, with 8 nucleotides matching TRBD1. With V trimmed by 3 bases and J by 8 bases, 21 bases remained unmatched. Germline V gene lookup returns CDR1 MDHEN and CDR2 SYDVKM. The CDR3 is 19 amino acids. CDR3 amino acids: CASSFDGASYRVRGHEQFF. CDR3 DNA sequence: TGTGCCAGCAGTTTTGACGGTGCAAGCTATAGGGTCAGGGGGCATGAGCAGTTCTTC. The variable domain in full, with the rest retrieved from reference TRBV28 and TRBJ2-1, is DVKVTQSSRYLVKRTGEKVFLECVQDMDHENMFWYRQDPGLGLRLIYFSYDVKMKEKGDIPEGYSVSREKKERFSLILESASTNQTSMYLCASSFDGASYRVRGHEQFFGPGTRLTVL.

The V call is TRBV29-1, the J call TRBJ1-2; TRBD1 is a possible D gene (6 bases). Germline CDR1 SQVTM, CDR2 ANQGSEA. The CDR3 has 15 residues. Between the trimmed V and J ends, which lost 1 base and 4 bases, there was a span of 16 bases. The CDR3 DNA is TGCAGCGTTGAAGCACCAGGGGACCCCTTCTATGGCTACACCTTC. Translation: CSVEAPGDPFYGYTF.

V usage is TRBV5-1 and J usage is TRBJ1-1, with 12 bases matching TRBD1. CDR1 is SGHRS, CDR2 YFSETQ, per germline. The CDR3 runs to 21 residues. V lost 1 base to trimming and J lost 1 base; unmatched junction nucleotides: 17. The CDR3 region has the DNA TGCGCCAGCAGCTTGATGGGAGTTGACCGGGACAGGGGGCTAGCGAACACTGAAGCTTTCTTT. Translated, it gives CASSLMGVDRDRGLANTEAFF. The full variable domain, in which reference TRBV5-1 and TRBJ1-1 provide the parts outside the CDR3, is KAGVTQTPRYLIKTRGQQVTLSCSPISGHRSVSWYQQTPGQGLQFLFEYFSETQRNKGNFPGRFSGRQFSNSRSEMNVSTLELGDSALYLCASSLMGVDRDRGLANTEAFFGQGTRLTVV.